This T cell receptor (beta chain) was profiled in a study of blood T cell repertoires in COVID-19. On the study more broadly: Researchers got acute and convalescent COVID-19 samples from the United States, Italy and Spain.

Participants in the exposed group had met a COVID-19 case in the 2 weeks before joining the study. The protocol was immunoSEQ multiplex PCR, while the TCRdb copy is restricted to in-frame clones and leaves out a portion. The table has some 360,000 clones, about nine tenths seen once. The sample taken for sequencing was PBMCs or T cells enriched from blood (not recorded which). This clonotype was obtained from a woman under 40 who had been exposed to COVID-19.

CDR3 loop: CSVARDRGQPQHF. CDR3 coding DNA: TGCAGCGTCGCCAGGGACAGGGGCCAGCCCCAGCATTTT. The V and J genes are TRBV29-1 and TRBJ1-5; the match to TRBD1 covers 10 bases. CDR1 and CDR2 from the germline V gene are SQVTM and ANQGSEA. V lost 6 bases and J lost 7; bases outside the gene matches: 6. The CDR3 runs to 13 residues.